Below, 20 T cell receptor beta chains from the same sample are listed, as sequenced in a study of blood T cell repertoires in COVID-19. Some clones are missing from TCRdb's copy, which holds only in-frame ones; the method was immunoSEQ multiplex PCR. The data contain 200,000 to 300,000 clones, around 86% of them singletons. The material sequenced was PBMCs or T cells enriched from blood (not recorded which). The receptor set was obtained from a woman aged 18-29 years who had recovered from COVID-19.

The rearrangement links TRBV9 to TRBJ1-3; D call uncertain. Trimming removed 0 bases at V and 4 bases at J, with 17 bases between. CDR1 and CDR2 from the germline V gene are SGDLS and YYNGEE. The CDR3 is 17 amino acids. CDR3 nucleotides: TGTGCCAGCAGCGTAGGTGGAGGGCTCCTACTGGGAAACACCATATATTTT. As protein: CASSVGGGLLLGNTIYF.

The gene calls are TRBV2 and TRBJ1-2; D gene uncertain. Trimming stripped 8 bases from V and 4 bases from J, with 17 bases between. Per germline, CDR1 SNHLY and CDR2 FYNNEI. The CDR3 is 14 amino acids. CDR3 in amino acids: CASSLSGVSYGYTF. The CDR3 DNA sequence: TGTGCCAGCTCACTCAGCGGGGTTTCCTATGGCTACACCTTC. Drawing the rest from reference TRBV2 and TRBJ1-2, the complete variable domain is EPEVTQTPSHQVTQMGQEVILRCVPISNHLYFYWYRQILGQKVEFLVSFYNNEISEKSEIFDDQFSVERPDGSNFTLKIRSTKLEDSAMYFCASSLSGVSYGYTFGSGTRLTVV.

V gene TRBV4-3 combines with J gene TRBJ1-1, with D perhaps matching TRBD1 (6 bases). CDR3 length: 15 amino acids. V lost 4 bases, J lost 0 bases, and 12 bases lay in between. CDR1 is LGHNA, CDR2 YSLEER, per germline. Here the CDR3 DNA reads TGCGCCAGCAGCCGCAGAACAGGGATGAACACTGAAGCTTTCTTT. Its translation is CASSRRTGMNTEAFF.

This chain uses TRBV28 with TRBJ2-3; 7 bases are a match to TRBD2. With 3 bases clipped from V and 6 bases from J, the junction kept 9 bases outside the gene matches. Germline-derived CDR1 and CDR2 are MDHEN and SYDVKM. This CDR3 region has 15 residues. CDR3: CASSFAASGSDTQYF. For the CDR3, the DNA is TGTGCCAGCAGTTTCGCGGCTAGCGGATCCGATACGCAGTATTTT.

V and J are TRBV9 and TRBJ1-4, with 8 bases identical to TRBD1. This CDR3 is built from 15 residues. Germline CDR1 and CDR2: SGDLS and YYNGEE. Trimming removed 0 bases from V and 4 bases from J; junction bases left unmatched: 2. The CDR3 loop is CASSVGQGNNEKLFF. The CDR3 DNA follows: TGTGCCAGCAGCGTAGGACAGGGGAATAATGAAAAACTGTTTTTT.

The chain joins TRBV4-1 to TRBJ2-1; the D gene is possibly TRBD1 (5 bases). The CDR3 runs 15 residues. Germline values: CDR1 MGHRA, CDR2 YSYEKL. V was pared by 2 bases and J by 5 bases, with 13 bases between. The CDR3 sequence is CASSQFRAQHNEQFF. CDR3 DNA: TGCGCCAGCAGCCAATTCAGGGCGCAACACAATGAGCAGTTCTTC.

The chain has TRBV9 and TRBJ2-2, with D possibly being TRBD2 (5 bases). The CDR3 runs to 15 residues. Germline CDR1 is SGDLS and CDR2 is YYNGEE. Trimming took off 0 bases at V and 6 bases at J, with 12 bases between the two ends. CDR3 protein: CASSVDPGFAGELFF. CDR3 DNA sequence: TGTGCCAGCAGCGTAGACCCGGGGTTCGCCGGGGAGCTGTTTTTT.

The chain couples TRBV27 to TRBJ1-5, with 8 bases fitting TRBD1. V shed 4 bases, J shed 16 bases, and the junction held 12 bases outside the gene matches. Germline V gives CDR1 MNHEY, CDR2 SMNVEV (reference sequence). The CDR3 runs 13 residues. The CDR3 sequence is CASSWTGTPQLHF. CDR3 DNA: TGTGCCAGCAGTTGGACAGGGACGCCGCAACTACATTTT.

The rearrangement joins TRBV7-6 to TRBJ2-2; a weak D match, TRBD2 (5 bases). This CDR3 spans 11 amino acids. The V gene lost 8 bases and the J gene lost 5 bases, with 6 bases spanning the gap. Germline V gene sequence: CDR1 SGHVS, CDR2 FNYEAQ. The CDR3 nucleotides are TGTGCCAGCCGGGGTACCGGGGAGCTGTTTTTT. Translating gives CASRGTGELFF.

The genes are TRBV6-5 and TRBJ2-7; 7 bases are shared with TRBD1. The CDR3 has 14 amino acids. With 7 bases clipped from V and 2 bases from J, the junction kept 8 bases outside the gene matches. Germline V lookup: CDR1 MNHEY, CDR2 SVGAGI. For the CDR3, the DNA is TGTGCCAGCATGATTAGGACAGGCACCTACGAGCAGTACTTC. Amino acid sequence: CASMIRTGTYEQYF.

The chain recombines TRBV4-1 with TRBJ2-3; 11 bases are shared with TRBD2. There are 18 residues in the CDR3. V trimming: 4 bases; J trimming: 5 bases; junction bases outside the gene matches: 14. Germline V lookup: CDR1 MGHRA, CDR2 YSYEKL. The chain's CDR3 is CASSRGTSGSHREDTQYF. Written as DNA, the CDR3 is TGCGCCAGCAGCCGGGGGACTAGCGGATCCCACAGAGAAGATACGCAGTATTTT.

The chain recombines TRBV19 with TRBJ2-7; no clear D. Looked up from germline, CDR1 is LNHDA and CDR2 is SQIVND (reference sequence). Trimming left V 6 bases short and J 0 bases short, with 15 bases between. The CDR3 spans 15 residues. The CDR3 sequence: CASSMGRTSSYEQYF. The CDR3 DNA reads TGTGCCAGTAGCATGGGCCGCACGAGCTCCTACGAGCAGTACTTC.

This clone was seen more than once but under ten times. The chain employs TRBV7-9 and TRBJ1-3, with a possible D match to TRBD1 (6 bases). This CDR3 has 16 residues. CDR1 is SEHNR, CDR2 FQNEAQ, per germline (reference sequence). Trimming shortened V by 5 bases and J by 0 bases, and 14 bases separated the two germline ends. CDR3 loop: CASSHTARGSGNTIYF. The DNA for the CDR3 is TGTGCCAGCAGCCATACCGCCAGGGGCTCTGGAAACACCATATATTTT.

This clone came up a few times. V is TRBV19 and J is TRBJ1-6; a weak D match, TRBD1 (5 bases). The CDR3 length is 15 residues. Germline V CDR1 and CDR2: LNHDA, SQIVND (reference sequence). Trimming stripped 3 bases from V and 9 bases from J, with 15 bases between. The CDR3 coding sequence is TGTGCCAGTAGTATCGTCACGGGGGGGTCTTCACCCCTCCACTTT. Its protein product is CASSIVTGGSSPLHF. The full variable domain, with the rest looked up from reference TRBV19 and TRBJ1-6, is DGGITQSPKYLFRKEGQNVTLSCEQNLNHDAMYWYRQDPGQGLRLIYYSQIVNDFQKGDIAEGYSVSREKKESFPLTVTSAQKNPTAFYLCASSIVTGGSSPLHFGNGTRLTVT.

This clone has more than one count but fewer than ten. This chain connects TRBV15 to TRBJ1-5, with 7 bases identical to TRBD1. Trimming took 2 bases from V and 2 from J; bases not matched to a gene: 6. This CDR3 has 16 residues. Germline V lookup: CDR1 LNHNV, CDR2 YYDKDF (reference sequence). In nucleotides, the CDR3 is TGTGCCACCAGCAGACTGCAGGGGGTTGGCAATCAGCCCCAGCATTTT. Its translation is CATSRLQGVGNQPQHF.

The chain recombines TRBV28 with TRBJ2-3; D ambiguous. CDR1 MDHEN and CDR2 SYDVKM come from the germline V gene. CDR3 length equals 15 residues. The germline V and J ends were trimmed by 3 bases and 2 bases, with 12 bases remaining between them. For the CDR3, the DNA is TGTGCCAGCAGTTTCGCGAACTTTAACACAGATACGCAGTATTTT. Residues: CASSFANFNTDTQYF.

The chain carries TRBV6-5 and TRBJ1-2; D possibly corresponds to TRBD1 (6 bases). The germline V gene encodes CDR1 MNHEY and CDR2 SVGAGI. This CDR3 contains 12 residues. V was cut by 6 bases and J by 6 bases, with 11 bases left in between. The CDR3 reads CASRRTADGYTF. CDR3 sequence (DNA): TGTGCCAGCAGAAGGACAGCAGATGGCTACACCTTC.

This clone has only one observation. Here the CDR3 reads CATREAESSYEQYF. The DNA of the CDR3 is TGCGCCACTAGGGAAGCGGAGAGCTCCTACGAGCAGTACTTC. This chain uses TRBV5-1 with TRBJ2-7; weak D call: TRBD2 (5 bases). Germline V gives CDR1 SGHRS, CDR2 YFSETQ. The germline V and J ends were trimmed by 9 bases and 0 bases, with 16 bases remaining between them. The CDR3 is 14 residues long.

Only one count was recorded for this clone. V is TRBV27 and J is TRBJ1-1, with 10 positions matching TRBD1. The CDR3 has 15 amino acids. Germline V CDR1 and CDR2: MNHEY, SMNVEV (reference sequence). The V gene end was trimmed by 5 bases and the J gene end by 1 base; junction bases not matched to a gene: 4. In DNA, the CDR3 is TGTGCCAGCAGTCCGTGGACAGGGGGGAACACTGAAGCTTTCTTT. This encodes CASSPWTGGNTEAFF.

The V gene is TRBV19, the J gene TRBJ2-1; 9 nucleotides match TRBD2. J gave up 5 bases and V 5 bases, and 7 bases lay outside the gene matches. Germline loops: CDR1 LNHDA, CDR2 SQIVND (reference sequence). The CDR3 spans 15 residues. CDR3 sequence reads: CASSLAGVGNNEQFF. The CDR3 coding sequence is TGTGCCAGTAGTTTAGCGGGAGTGGGAAACAATGAGCAGTTCTTC.